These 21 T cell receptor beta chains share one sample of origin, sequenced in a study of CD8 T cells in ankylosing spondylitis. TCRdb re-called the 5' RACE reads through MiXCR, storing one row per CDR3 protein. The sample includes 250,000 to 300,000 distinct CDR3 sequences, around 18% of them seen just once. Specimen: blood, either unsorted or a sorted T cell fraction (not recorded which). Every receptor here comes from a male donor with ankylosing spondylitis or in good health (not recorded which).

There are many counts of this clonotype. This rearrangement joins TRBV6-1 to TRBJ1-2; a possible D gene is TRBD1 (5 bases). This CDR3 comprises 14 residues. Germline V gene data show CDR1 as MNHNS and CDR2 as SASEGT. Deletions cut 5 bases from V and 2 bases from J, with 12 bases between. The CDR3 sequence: CASSRQRGNYGYTF. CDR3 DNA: TGTGCCAGCAGTCGACAGCGTGGAAACTATGGCTACACCTTC.

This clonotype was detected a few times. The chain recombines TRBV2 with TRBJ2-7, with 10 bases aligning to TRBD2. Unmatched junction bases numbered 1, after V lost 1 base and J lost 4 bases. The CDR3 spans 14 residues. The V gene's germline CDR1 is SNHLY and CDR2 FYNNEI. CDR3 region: CASSEGTSGYEQYV. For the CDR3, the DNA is TGTGCCAGCAGTGAAGGGACTAGCGGTTACGAGCAGTACGTC.

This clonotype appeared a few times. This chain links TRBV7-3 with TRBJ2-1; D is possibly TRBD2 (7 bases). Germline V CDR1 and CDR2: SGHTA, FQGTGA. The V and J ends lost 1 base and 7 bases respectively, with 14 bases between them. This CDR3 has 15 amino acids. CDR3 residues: CASSLRGGAWNEQFF. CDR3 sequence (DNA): TGTGCCAGCAGCTTAAGGGGGGGGGCATGGAATGAGCAGTTCTTC.

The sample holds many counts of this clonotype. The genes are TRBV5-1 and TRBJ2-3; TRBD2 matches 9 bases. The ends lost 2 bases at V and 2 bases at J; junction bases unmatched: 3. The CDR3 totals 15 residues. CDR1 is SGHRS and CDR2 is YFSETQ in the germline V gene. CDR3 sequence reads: CASSFASGTTDTQYF. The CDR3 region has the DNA TGCGCCAGCAGCTTTGCTAGCGGGACCACAGATACGCAGTATTTT.

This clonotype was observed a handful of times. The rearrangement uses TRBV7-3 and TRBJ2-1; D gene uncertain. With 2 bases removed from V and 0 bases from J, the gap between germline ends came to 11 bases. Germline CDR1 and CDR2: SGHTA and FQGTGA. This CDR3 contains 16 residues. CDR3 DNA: TGTGCCAGCAGCTTAGGAGAAACGGGCTCCTACAATGAGCAGTTCTTC. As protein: CASSLGETGSYNEQFF.

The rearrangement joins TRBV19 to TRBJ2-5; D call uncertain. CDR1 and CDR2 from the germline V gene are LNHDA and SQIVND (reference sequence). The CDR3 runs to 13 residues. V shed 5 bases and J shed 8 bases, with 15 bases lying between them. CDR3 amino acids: CASSYAFGETQYF. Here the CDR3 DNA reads TGTGCCAGTAGTTACGCTTTTGGGGAAACCCAGTACTTC.

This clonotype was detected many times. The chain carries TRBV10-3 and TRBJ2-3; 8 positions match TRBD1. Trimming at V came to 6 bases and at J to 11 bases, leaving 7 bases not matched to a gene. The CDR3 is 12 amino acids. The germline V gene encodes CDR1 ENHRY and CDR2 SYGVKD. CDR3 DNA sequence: TGTGCCATCAGGGGACAGGAGATTGGGCAGTATTTT. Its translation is CAIRGQEIGQYF.

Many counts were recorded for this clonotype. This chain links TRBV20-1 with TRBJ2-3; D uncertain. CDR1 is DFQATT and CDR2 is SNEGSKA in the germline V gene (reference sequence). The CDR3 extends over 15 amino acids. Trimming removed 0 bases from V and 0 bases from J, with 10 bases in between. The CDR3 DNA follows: TGCAGTGCTAGAGATTCGAGACTTAGCACAGATACGCAGTATTTT. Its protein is CSARDSRLSTDTQYF.

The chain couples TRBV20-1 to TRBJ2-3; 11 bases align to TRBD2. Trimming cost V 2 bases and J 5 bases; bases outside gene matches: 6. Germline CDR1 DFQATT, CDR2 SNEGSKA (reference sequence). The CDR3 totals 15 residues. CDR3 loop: CSARISGRALDTQYF. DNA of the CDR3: TGCAGTGCTAGAATTAGCGGGAGGGCCTTAGATACGCAGTATTTT.

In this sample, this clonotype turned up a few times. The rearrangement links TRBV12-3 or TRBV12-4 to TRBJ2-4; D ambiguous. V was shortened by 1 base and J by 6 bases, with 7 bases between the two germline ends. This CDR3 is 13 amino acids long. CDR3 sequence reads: CASSLGQTNIQYF. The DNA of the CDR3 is TGTGCCAGCAGTTTAGGGCAGACAAACATTCAGTACTTC.

CDR3 nucleotides: TGTGCCAGCAGCAAGCTTCGGGACAGGGGATACAATGAGCAGTTCTTC. This encodes CASSKLRDRGYNEQFF. The J gene is TRBJ2-1, the V gene TRBV7-2; TRBD1 aligns across 10 bases. CDR1 is SGHTA, CDR2 FQGNSA, per germline. V lost 5 bases and J lost 4; bases outside the gene matches: 8. The CDR3 length is 16 residues.

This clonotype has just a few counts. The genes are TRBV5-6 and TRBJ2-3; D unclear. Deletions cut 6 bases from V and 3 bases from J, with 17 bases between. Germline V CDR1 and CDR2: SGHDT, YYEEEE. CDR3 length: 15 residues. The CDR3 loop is CASTPAMGKTDTQYF. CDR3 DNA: TGTGCCAGCACTCCTGCTATGGGTAAAACAGATACGCAGTATTTT.

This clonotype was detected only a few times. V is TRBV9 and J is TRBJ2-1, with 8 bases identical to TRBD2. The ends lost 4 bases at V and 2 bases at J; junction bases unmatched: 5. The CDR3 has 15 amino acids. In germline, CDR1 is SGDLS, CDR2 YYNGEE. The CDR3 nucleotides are TGTGCCAGCAGCCTAAGCGGGGGTCCCTACAATGAGCAGTTCTTC. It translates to CASSLSGGPYNEQFF.

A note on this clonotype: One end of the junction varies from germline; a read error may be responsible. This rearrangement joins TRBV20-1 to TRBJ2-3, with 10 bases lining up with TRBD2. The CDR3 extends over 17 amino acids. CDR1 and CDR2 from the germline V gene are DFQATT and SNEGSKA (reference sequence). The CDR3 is CSAGLLSGRAGTDTEYF. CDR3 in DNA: TGCAGTGCTGGCTTGCTCAGCGGGAGGGCAGGCACAGATACGGAGTATTTT.

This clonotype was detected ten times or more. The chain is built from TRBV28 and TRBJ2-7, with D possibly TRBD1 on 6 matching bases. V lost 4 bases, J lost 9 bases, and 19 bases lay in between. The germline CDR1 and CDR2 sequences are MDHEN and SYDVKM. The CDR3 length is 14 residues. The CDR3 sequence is CASSSVGHRLGQYV. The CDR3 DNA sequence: TGTGCCAGCAGTTCCGTGGGACACCGGCTAGGGCAGTACGTC.

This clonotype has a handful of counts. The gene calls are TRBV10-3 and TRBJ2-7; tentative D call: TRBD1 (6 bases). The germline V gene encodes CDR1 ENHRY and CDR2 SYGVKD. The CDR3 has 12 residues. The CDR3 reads CAISSRGTRLDV. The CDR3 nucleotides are TGTGCCATCAGTTCCAGGGGTACAAGGTTGGACGTC.

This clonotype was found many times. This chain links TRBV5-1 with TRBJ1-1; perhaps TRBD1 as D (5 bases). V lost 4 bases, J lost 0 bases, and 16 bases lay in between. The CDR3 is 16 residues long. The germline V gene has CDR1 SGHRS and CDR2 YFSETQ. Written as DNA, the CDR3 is TGCGCCAGCAGCCCCACCAAGGGGAGGATGAACACTGAAGCTTTCTTT. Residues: CASSPTKGRMNTEAFF.

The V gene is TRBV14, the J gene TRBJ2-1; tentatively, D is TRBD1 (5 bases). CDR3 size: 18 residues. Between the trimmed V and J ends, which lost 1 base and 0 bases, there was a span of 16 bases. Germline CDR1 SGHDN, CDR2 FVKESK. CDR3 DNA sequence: TGTGCCAGCAGCCAAGCTGCCAGGGCCCCTTCCTCCTACAATGAGCAGTTCTTC. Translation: CASSQAARAPSSYNEQFF.

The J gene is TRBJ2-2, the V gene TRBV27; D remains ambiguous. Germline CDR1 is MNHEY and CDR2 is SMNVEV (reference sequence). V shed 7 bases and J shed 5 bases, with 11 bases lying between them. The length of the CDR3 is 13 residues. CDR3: CASMFPWTGELFF. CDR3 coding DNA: TGTGCCAGCATGTTCCCGTGGACCGGGGAGCTGTTTTTT.

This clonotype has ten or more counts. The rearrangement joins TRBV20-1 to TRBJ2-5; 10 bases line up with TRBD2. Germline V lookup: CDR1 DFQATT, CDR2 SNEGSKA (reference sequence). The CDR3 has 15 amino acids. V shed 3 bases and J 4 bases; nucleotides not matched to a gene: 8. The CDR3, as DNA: TGCAGTGCTAGTCCTCTAGCGGGAGTAGGAGAGACCCAGTACTTC. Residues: CSASPLAGVGETQYF.

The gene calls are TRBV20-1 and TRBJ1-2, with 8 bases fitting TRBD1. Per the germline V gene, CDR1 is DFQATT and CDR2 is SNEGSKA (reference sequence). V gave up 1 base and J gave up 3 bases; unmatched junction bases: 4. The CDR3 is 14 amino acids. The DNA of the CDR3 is TGCAGTGCTAGAGTAGGACAGGGTGACTATGGCTACACCTTC. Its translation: CSARVGQGDYGYTF.